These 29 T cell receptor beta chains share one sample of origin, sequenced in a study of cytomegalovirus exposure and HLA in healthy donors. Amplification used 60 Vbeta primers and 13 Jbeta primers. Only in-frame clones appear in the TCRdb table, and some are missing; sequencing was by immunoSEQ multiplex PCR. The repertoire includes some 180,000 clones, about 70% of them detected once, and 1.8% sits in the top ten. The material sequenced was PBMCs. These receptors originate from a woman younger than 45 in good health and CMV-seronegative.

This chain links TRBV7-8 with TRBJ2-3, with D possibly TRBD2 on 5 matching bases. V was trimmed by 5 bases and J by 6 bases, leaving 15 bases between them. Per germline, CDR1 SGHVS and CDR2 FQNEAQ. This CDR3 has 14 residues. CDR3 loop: CASSPHPPGDTQYF. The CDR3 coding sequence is TGTGCCAGCAGCCCCCATCCCCCGGGGGATACGCAGTATTTT.

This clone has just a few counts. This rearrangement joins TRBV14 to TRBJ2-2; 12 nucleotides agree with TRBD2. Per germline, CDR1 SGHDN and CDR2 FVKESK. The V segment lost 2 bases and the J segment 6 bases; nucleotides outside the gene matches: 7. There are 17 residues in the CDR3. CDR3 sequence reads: CASSQPRGLAGSGELFF. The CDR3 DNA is TGTGCCAGCAGCCAACCCCGTGGACTAGCGGGATCCGGGGAGCTGTTTTTT. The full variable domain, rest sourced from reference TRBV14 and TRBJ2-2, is EAGVTQFPSHSVIEKGQTVTLRCDPISGHDNLYWYRRVMGKEIKFLLHFVKESKQDESGMPNNRFLAERTGGTYSTLKVQPAELEDSGVYFCASSQPRGLAGSGELFFGEGSRLTVL.

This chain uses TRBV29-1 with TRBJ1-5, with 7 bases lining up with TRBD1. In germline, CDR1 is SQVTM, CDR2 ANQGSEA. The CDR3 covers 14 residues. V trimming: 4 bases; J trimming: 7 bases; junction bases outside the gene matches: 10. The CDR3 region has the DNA TGCAGCGTTGCTGACAGGGCTGGAGGCCAGCCCCAGCATTTT. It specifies CSVADRAGGQPQHF.

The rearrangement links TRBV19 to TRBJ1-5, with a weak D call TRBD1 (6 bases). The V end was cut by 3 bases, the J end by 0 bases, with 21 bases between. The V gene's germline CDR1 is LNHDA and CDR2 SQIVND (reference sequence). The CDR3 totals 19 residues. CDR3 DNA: TGTGCCAGTAGTATGTCGGGGGGAGGGGGTTACCTTAGCAATCAGCCCCAGCATTTT. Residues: CASSMSGGGGYLSNQPQHF.

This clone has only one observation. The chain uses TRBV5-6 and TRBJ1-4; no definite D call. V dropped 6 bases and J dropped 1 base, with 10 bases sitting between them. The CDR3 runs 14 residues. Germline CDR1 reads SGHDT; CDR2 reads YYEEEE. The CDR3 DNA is TGTGCCAGCAACTCCGGTAGAACTAATGAAAAACTGTTTTTT. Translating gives CASNSGRTNEKLFF.

The CDR3 sequence: CATRPWDRGAGQPQHF. As DNA, the CDR3 is TGTGCCACCAGGCCCTGGGACAGGGGAGCCGGTCAGCCCCAGCATTTT. V gene TRBV15 combines with J gene TRBJ1-5, with TRBD1 matching 10 bases. There are 16 residues in the CDR3. The ends lost 6 bases at V and 6 bases at J; junction bases unmatched: 11. Germline loops: CDR1 LNHNV, CDR2 YYDKDF (reference sequence). The whole variable domain, remainder taken from reference TRBV15 and TRBJ1-5, is DAMVIQNPRYQVTQFGKPVTLSCSQTLNHNVMYWYQQKSSQAPKLLFHYYDKDFNNEADTPDNFQSRRPNTSFCFLDIRSPGLGDTAMYLCATRPWDRGAGQPQHFGDGTRLSIL.

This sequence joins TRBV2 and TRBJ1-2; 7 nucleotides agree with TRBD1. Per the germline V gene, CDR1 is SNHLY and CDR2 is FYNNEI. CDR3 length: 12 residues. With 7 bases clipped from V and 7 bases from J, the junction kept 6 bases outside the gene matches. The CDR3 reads CASTGQAVGYTF. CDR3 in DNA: TGTGCCAGCACCGGACAGGCAGTTGGCTACACCTTC.

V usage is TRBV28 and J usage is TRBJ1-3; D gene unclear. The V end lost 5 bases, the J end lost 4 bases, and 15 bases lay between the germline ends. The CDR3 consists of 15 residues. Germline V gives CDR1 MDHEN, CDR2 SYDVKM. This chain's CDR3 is CASSPRVGRGNTIYF. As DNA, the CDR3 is TGTGCCAGCAGTCCCCGCGTGGGGAGGGGAAACACCATATATTTT.

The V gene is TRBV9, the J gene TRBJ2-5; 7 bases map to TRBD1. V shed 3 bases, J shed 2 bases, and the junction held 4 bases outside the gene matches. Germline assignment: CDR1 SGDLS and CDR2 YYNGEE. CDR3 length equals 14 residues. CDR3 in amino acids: CASSGGDRQETQYF. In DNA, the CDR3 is TGTGCCAGCAGCGGAGGGGACAGACAAGAGACCCAGTACTTC. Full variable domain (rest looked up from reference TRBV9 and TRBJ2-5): DSGVTQTPKHLITATGQRVTLRCSPRSGDLSVYWYQQSLDQGLQFLIQYYNGEERAKGNILERFSAQQFPDLHSELNLSSLELGDSALYFCASSGGDRQETQYFGPGTRLLVL.

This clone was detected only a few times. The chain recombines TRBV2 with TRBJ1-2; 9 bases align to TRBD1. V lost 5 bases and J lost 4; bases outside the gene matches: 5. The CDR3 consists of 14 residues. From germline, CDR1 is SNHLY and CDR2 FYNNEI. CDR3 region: CASSRTGEGYGYTF. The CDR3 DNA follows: TGTGCCAGCAGTCGGACAGGGGAGGGCTATGGCTACACCTTC.

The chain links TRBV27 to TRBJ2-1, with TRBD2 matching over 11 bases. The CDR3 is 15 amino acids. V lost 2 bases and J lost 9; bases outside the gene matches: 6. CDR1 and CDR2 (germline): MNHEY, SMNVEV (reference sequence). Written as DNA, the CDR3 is TGTGCCAGCAGTTTACGACTAGCGGGGATCGGTGAGCAGTTCTTC. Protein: CASSLRLAGIGEQFF.

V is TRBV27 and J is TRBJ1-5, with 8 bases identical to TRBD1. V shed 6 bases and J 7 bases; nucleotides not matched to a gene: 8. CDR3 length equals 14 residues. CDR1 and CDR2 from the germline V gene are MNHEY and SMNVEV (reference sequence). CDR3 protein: CASRRTGLGQPQHF. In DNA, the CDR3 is TGTGCCAGCAGAAGGACAGGGCTGGGACAGCCCCAGCATTTT.

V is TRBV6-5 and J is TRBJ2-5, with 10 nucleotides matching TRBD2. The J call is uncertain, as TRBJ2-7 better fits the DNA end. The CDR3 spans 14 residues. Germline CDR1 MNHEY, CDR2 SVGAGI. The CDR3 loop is CASSYVAGGYEQYF. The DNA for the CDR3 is TGTGCCAGCAGTTACGTAGCGGGAGGTTACGAGCAGTACTTC.

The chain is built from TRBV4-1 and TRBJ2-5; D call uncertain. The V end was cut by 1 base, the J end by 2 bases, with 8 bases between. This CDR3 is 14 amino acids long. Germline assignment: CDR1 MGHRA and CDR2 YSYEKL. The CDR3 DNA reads TGCGCCAGCAGCCAAGTCGAACTGCAAGAGACCCAGTACTTC. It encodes CASSQVELQETQYF.

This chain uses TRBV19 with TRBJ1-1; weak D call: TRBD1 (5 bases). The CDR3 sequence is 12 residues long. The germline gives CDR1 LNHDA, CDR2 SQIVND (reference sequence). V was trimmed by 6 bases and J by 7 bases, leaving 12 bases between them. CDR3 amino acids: CASRPSGVEAFF. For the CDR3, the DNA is TGTGCCAGTAGGCCCTCGGGGGTTGAAGCTTTCTTT. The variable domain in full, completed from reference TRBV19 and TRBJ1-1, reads DGGITQSPKYLFRKEGQNVTLSCEQNLNHDAMYWYRQDPGQGLRLIYYSQIVNDFQKGDIAEGYSVSREKKESFPLTVTSAQKNPTAFYLCASRPSGVEAFFGQGTRLTVV.

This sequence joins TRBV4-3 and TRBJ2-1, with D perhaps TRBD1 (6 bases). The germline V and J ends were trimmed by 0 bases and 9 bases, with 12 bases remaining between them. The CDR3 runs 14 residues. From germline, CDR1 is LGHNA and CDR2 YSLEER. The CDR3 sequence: CASSQDGRGSEQFF. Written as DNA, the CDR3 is TGCGCCAGCAGCCAAGATGGAAGGGGGAGTGAGCAGTTCTTC.

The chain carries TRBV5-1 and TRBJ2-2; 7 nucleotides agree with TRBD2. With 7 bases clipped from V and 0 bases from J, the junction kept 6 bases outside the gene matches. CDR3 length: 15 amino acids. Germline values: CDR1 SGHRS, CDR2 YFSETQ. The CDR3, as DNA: TGCGCCAGCGGGAGGGATTTGGCGAACACCGGGGAGCTGTTTTTT. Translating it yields CASGRDLANTGELFF.

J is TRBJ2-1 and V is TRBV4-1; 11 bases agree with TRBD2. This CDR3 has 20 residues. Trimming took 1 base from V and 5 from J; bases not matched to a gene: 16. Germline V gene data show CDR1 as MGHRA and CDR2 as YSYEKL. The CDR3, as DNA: TGCGCCAGCAGCCAAGGCCTAGCGGGGGGACCCCGAATCACCGACAATGAGCAGTTCTTC. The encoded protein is CASSQGLAGGPRITDNEQFF.

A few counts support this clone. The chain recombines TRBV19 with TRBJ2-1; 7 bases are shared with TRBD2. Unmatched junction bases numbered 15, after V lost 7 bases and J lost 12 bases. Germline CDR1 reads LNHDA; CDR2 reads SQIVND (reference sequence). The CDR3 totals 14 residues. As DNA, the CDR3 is TGTGCCAGTACCCAAAGTGGGGGGGTTGGAGGGCAGTTCTTC. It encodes CASTQSGGVGGQFF.

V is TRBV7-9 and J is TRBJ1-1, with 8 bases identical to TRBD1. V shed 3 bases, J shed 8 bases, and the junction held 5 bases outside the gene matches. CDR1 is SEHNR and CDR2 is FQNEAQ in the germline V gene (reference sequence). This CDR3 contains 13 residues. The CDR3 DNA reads TGTGCCAGCAGCTTTATAAGACAGGGGGAAGCTTTCTTT. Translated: CASSFIRQGEAFF.

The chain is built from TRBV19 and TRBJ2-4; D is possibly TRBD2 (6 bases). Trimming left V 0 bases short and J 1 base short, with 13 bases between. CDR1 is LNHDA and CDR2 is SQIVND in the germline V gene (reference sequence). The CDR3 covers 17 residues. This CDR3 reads CASSIERDRGAKNIQYF. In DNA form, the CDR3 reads TGTGCCAGTAGTATAGAGCGGGACCGGGGGGCCAAAAACATTCAGTACTTC.

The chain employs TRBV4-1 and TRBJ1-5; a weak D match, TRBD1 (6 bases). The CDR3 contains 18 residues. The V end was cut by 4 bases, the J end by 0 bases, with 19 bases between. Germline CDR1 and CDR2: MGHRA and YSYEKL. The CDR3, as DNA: TGCGCCAGCAGCCGATCTGACAGGTCAGGCTATAGCAATCAGCCCCAGCATTTT. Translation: CASSRSDRSGYSNQPQHF.

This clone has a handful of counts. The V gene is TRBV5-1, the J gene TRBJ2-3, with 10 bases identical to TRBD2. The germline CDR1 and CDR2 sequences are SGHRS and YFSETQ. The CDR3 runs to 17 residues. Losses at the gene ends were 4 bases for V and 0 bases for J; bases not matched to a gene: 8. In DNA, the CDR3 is TGCGCCAGCAGCCCCCGGACTAGCGGAGCTAGCACAGATACGCAGTATTTT. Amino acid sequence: CASSPRTSGASTDTQYF.

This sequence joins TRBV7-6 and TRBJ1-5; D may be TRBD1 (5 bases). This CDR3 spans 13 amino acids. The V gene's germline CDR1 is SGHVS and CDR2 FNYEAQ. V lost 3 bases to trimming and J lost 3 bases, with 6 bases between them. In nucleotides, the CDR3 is TGTGCCAGCAGCTTCAGGGTCAATCAGCCCCAGCATTTT. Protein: CASSFRVNQPQHF.

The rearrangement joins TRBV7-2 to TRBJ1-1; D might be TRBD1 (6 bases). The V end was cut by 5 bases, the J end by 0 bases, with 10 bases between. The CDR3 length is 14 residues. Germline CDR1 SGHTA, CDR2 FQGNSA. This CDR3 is CASSGGTLNTEAFF. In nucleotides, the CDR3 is TGTGCCAGCAGCGGTGGGACACTGAACACTGAAGCTTTCTTT.

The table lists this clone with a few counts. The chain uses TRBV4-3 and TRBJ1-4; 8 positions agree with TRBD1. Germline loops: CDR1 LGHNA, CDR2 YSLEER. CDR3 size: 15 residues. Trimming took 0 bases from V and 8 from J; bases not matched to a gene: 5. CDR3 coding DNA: TGCGCCAGCAGCCAAGAGGAACAGGGGGGAGAAAAACTGTTTTTT. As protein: CASSQEEQGGEKLFF.

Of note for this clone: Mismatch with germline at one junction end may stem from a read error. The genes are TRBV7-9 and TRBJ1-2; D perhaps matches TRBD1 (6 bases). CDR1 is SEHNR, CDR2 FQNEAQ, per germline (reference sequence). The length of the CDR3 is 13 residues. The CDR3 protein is CSSSLRGAGGYTF. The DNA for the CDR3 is TGTTCCAGCAGCTTACGGGGGGCTGGTGGCTACACCTTC. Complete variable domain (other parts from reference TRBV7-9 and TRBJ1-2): DTGVSQNPRHKITKRGQNVTFRCDPISEHNRLYWYRQTLGQGPEFLTYFQNEAQLEKSRLLSDRFSAERPKGSFSTLEIQRTEQGDSAMYLCSSSLRGAGGYTFGSGTRLTVV.

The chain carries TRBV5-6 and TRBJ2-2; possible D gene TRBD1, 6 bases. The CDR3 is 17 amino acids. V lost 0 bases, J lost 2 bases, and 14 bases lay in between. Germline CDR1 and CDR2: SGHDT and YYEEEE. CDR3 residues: CASSLGRGGRNTGELFF. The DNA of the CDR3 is TGTGCCAGCAGCTTGGGGCGTGGGGGCAGAAACACCGGGGAGCTGTTTTTT.

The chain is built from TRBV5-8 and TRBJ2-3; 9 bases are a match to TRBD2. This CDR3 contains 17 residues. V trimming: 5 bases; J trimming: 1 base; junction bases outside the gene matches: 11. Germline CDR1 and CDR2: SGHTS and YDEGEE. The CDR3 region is CASSPARGGLGTDTQYF. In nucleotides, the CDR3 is TGTGCCAGCAGTCCCGCGCGGGGGGGCCTGGGCACAGATACGCAGTATTTT. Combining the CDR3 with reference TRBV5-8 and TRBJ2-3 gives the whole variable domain EAGVTQSPTHLIKTRGQQATLRCSPISGHTSVYWYQQALGLGLQFLLWYDEGEERNRGNFPPRFSGRQFPNYSSELNVNALELEDSALYLCASSPARGGLGTDTQYFGPGTRLTVL.